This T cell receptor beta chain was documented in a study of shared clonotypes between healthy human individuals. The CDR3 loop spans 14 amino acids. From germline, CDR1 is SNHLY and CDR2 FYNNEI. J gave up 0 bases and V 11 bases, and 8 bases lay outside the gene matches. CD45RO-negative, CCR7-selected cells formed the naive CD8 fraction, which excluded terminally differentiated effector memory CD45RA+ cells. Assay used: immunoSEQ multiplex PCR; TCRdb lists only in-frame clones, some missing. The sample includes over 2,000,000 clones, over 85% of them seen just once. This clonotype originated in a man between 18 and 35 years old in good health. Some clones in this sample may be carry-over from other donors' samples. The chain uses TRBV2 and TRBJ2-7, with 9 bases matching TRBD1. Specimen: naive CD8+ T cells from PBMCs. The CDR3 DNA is TGTGCCTCACGAACGGACAGGGGCTCCTACGAGCAGTACTTC. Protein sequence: CASRTDRGSYEQYF.